The entry below gives a single T cell receptor (beta chain) sequence along with its context. Antigen unknown. The assay was immunoSEQ multiplex PCR, and TCRdb's table has in-frame clones only and misses some. The sample records fewer than 150,000 clones, 85% to 90% being singletons. The data were taken from a study of T cell responses to AZD1222 COVID-19 vaccine. The V gene lost 1 base and the J gene lost 3 bases, with 10 bases spanning the gap. Germline V gene lookup returns CDR1 LNHDA and CDR2 SQIVND (reference sequence). The CDR3 contains 15 residues. Study findings and constraints: Researchers report vaccine-associated CD4 TCRs spanning spike, with dominance at 160-218 and 743-854. Repertoire samples came only from after the peak T cell response. Clonal diversity was possibly underestimated, and the donors were mostly white British, with more females.

This sequence originates from an adult in good health. The chain employs TRBV19 and TRBJ1-5; D ambiguous. The specimen comprised peripheral blood, sampled on day 0 of AZD1222 vaccination. The CDR3 loop reads CASSIAEAVNQPQHF. The DNA for the CDR3 is TGTGCCAGTAGTATAGCGGAGGCCGTCAATCAGCCCCAGCATTTT.